The subject of this entry is one T cell receptor (beta chain). Per the authors' pipeline: Counts of nucleated cells, estimated from reference gene primer amplification, were obtained. Assay used: immunoSEQ multiplex PCR; TCRdb lists only in-frame clones, some missing. That table gives V, J and clone size, and the DNA gave D and trimming. The table records 100,000 or so clones, almost 95% of them present only once. The sample originates from a study of blood T cell repertoires in COVID-19. Overall study context: The origin of the acute and convalescent COVID-19 samples was the United States, Italy and Spain. PBMCs, B-cell-depleted T cells, or T cells provided the cDNA or gDNA that made up the material.

V trimming: 5 bases; J trimming: 4 bases; junction bases outside the gene matches: 6. Germline CDR1 LNHDA, CDR2 SQIVND (reference sequence). This CDR3 comprises 15 residues. The sequenced sample consisted of peripheral blood. The clonotype comes from a woman aged 60 to 75 with active COVID-19. The V call is TRBV19, the J call TRBJ2-7; 12 nucleotides agree with TRBD2. The CDR3 protein is CASSLRLAGAYEQYF. Written as DNA, the CDR3 is TGTGCCAGTAGTCTTCGACTAGCGGGGGCGTACGAGCAGTACTTC. Full variable domain (remainder filled in from reference TRBV19 and TRBJ2-7): DGGITQSPKYLFRKEGQNVTLSCEQNLNHDAMYWYRQDPGQGLRLIYYSQIVNDFQKGDIAEGYSVSREKKESFPLTVTSAQKNPTAFYLCASSLRLAGAYEQYFGPGTRLTVT.